The 26 T cell receptor beta chains listed next were all sequenced from one sample in a study of cytomegalovirus exposure and HLA in healthy donors. With 60 Vbeta and 13 Jbeta primers, the PCR was carried out. The table came from immunoSEQ multiplex PCR; TCRdb's copy has only in-frame clones and leaves some out. Of about 60,000 clones in the sample, about 70% were seen once. Sequenced sample: PBMCs. These receptors came from a woman aged 60 to 75 in good health and CMV-seropositive.

The CDR3 region has the DNA TGCAGCGTGGCGACTGCAGCGGGTACCTACGAGCAGTACTTC. Its protein is CSVATAAGTYEQYF. The chain combines TRBV29-1 with TRBJ2-7; possible D gene TRBD2, 6 bases. The CDR3 extends over 14 amino acids. Trimming stripped 6 bases from V and 2 bases from J, with 17 bases between. CDR1 is SQVTM and CDR2 is ANQGSEA in the germline V gene.

Points on this clone: Other DNA sequences of this sample code for an identical CDR3. The rearrangement links TRBV7-2 to TRBJ1-5; D is undetermined. V lost 4 bases and J lost 0, with 7 bases in between. CDR3 length: 14 amino acids. Germline-derived CDR1 and CDR2 are SGHTA and FQGNSA. The CDR3, as DNA: TGTGCCAGCAGCTCCAGGCATAGCAATCAGCCCCAGCATTTT. Residues: CASSSRHSNQPQHF.

This clone came up once. The chain couples TRBV7-2 to TRBJ2-5, with D possibly being TRBD2 (5 bases). The CDR3 has 15 residues. V was cut by 2 bases and J by 4 bases, with 14 bases left in between. Germline V gene lookup returns CDR1 SGHTA and CDR2 FQGNSA. CDR3 protein: CASSLLRGLAETQYF. CDR3 nucleotides: TGTGCCAGCAGCTTATTGAGAGGGTTGGCAGAGACCCAGTACTTC.

This clone was counted between two and nine times. This chain links TRBV5-6 with TRBJ1-2; 10 bases line up with TRBD1. V lost 0 bases to trimming and J lost 1 base; unmatched junction nucleotides: 0. Per the germline V gene, CDR1 is SGHDT and CDR2 is YYEEEE. The CDR3 is made up of 15 amino acids. Written as DNA, the CDR3 is TGTGCCAGCAGCTTGGGGACAGGGGGTAACTATGGCTACACCTTC. Protein: CASSLGTGGNYGYTF.

This clone was picked up one time. At one end the junction does not follow the germline gene, possibly because of a read error. The V call is TRBV7-7, the J call TRBJ2-1; 10 nucleotides match TRBD1. Germline CDR1 reads SSHAT; CDR2 reads FNYEAQ (reference sequence). This CDR3 has 15 amino acids. In DNA, the CDR3 is TGTGCTAGCAGCCCGACAGGGGGCTCAGGCAATGAGCAGTTCTTC. This codes for CASSPTGGSGNEQFF.

This clone came up a few times. The same CDR3 arises from other DNA sequences in this sample as well. The V and J genes are TRBV7-2 and TRBJ2-5; D not certain. Germline CDR1 is SGHTA and CDR2 is FQGNSA. The V end lost 2 bases, the J end lost 4 bases, and 8 bases lay between the germline ends. This CDR3 comprises 13 residues. CDR3 nucleotides: TGTGCCAGCAGCTTATCCCTAGGAGAGACCCAGTACTTC. Translated, it gives CASSLSLGETQYF.

The chain combines TRBV5-6 with TRBJ1-4; 9 nucleotides line up with TRBD1. The CDR3 consists of 16 residues. V lost 4 bases and J lost 0; bases outside the gene matches: 4. Germline loops: CDR1 SGHDT, CDR2 YYEEEE. The CDR3, as DNA: TGTGCCAGCAGCCTACAGGGGGCACCAACTAATGAAAAACTGTTTTTT. The encoded protein is CASSLQGAPTNEKLFF.

The rearrangement uses TRBV6-6 and TRBJ1-1; D gene ambiguous. Germline V gene data show CDR1 as MNHNY and CDR2 as SVGAGI (reference sequence). Trimming removed 6 bases at V and 3 bases at J, with 11 bases between. This CDR3 spans 13 amino acids. Written as DNA, the CDR3 is TGTGCCAGCAGCGTCGACGGAGACACTGAAGCTTTCTTT. It encodes CASSVDGDTEAFF.

The gene calls are TRBV6-6 and TRBJ2-7; 7 nucleotides agree with TRBD1. Germline lookup yields CDR1 MNHNY and CDR2 SVGAGI (reference sequence). The trim removed 6 bases at V and 4 bases at J, leaving 6 bases unmatched. The CDR3 runs 13 residues. CDR3 loop: CASRRDSPYEQYF. CDR3 coding DNA: TGTGCCAGCAGGAGGGACAGCCCGTACGAGCAGTACTTC.

The chain joins TRBV4-3 to TRBJ1-2; D unresolved. V was cut by 0 bases and J by 1 base, with 9 bases left in between. The CDR3 runs to 15 residues. Germline V gene sequence: CDR1 LGHNA, CDR2 YSLEER. This chain's CDR3 is CASSQDWTFNYGYTF. The CDR3, as DNA: TGCGCCAGCAGCCAAGATTGGACTTTTAACTATGGCTACACCTTC.

With respect to this clone: This same CDR3 is encoded by further DNA sequences in the sample. V is TRBV6-5 and J is TRBJ1-3; D uncertain. Trimming took 2 bases from V and 3 from J, leaving 5 bases between them. The CDR3 is 13 residues long. Looked up from germline, CDR1 is MNHEY and CDR2 is SVGAGI. This chain's CDR3 is CASSYSYGNTIYF. DNA for the CDR3: TGTGCCAGCAGTTACAGCTATGGAAACACCATATATTTT.

The chain carries TRBV10-1 and TRBJ2-7, with 12 bases fitting TRBD2. The CDR3 spans 14 residues. V lost 2 bases to trimming and J lost 4 bases; unmatched junction nucleotides: 0. Germline loops: CDR1 WNHNN, CDR2 SYGVQD (reference sequence). The CDR3 bases are TGCGCCAGCAGTGAGGGGACTAGCGGGTACGAGCAGTACTTC. It codes for CASSEGTSGYEQYF.

The chain is built from TRBV27 and TRBJ2-1, with a tentative D call TRBD2 (7 bases). This CDR3 is 15 amino acids long. V lost 2 bases, J lost 0 bases, and 8 bases lay in between. CDR1 is MNHEY and CDR2 is SMNVEV in the germline V gene (reference sequence). CDR3 in amino acids: CASSLGGASYNEQFF. CDR3 in DNA: TGTGCCAGCAGTTTAGGGGGGGCCTCCTACAATGAGCAGTTCTTC.

Only one count was recorded for this clone. The V call is TRBV6-1, the J call TRBJ1-1; D is possibly TRBD1 (6 bases). The length of the CDR3 is 11 residues. Trimming cost V 5 bases and J 8 bases, with 9 bases left between them. The V gene's germline CDR1 is MNHNS and CDR2 SASEGT. DNA for the CDR3: TGTGCCAGCAGTTACGGGACAGAAGCTTTCTTT. Amino acids: CASSYGTEAFF.

The rearrangement uses TRBV5-5 and TRBJ2-5; D unclear. With the DNA end fitting TRBJ2-7 better, the J assignment may be wrong. Germline V gene lookup returns CDR1 SGHKS and CDR2 YYEKEE (reference sequence). The CDR3 is made up of 14 amino acids. DNA of the CDR3: TGTGCCAGCAGCTTGGTGGAGCGATCCTACGAGCAGTACTTC. Residues: CASSLVERSYEQYF.

The chain links TRBV5-6 to TRBJ1-2; D possibly corresponds to TRBD1 (5 bases). From germline, CDR1 is SGHDT and CDR2 YYEEEE. V shed 5 bases and J shed 4 bases, with 9 bases lying between them. The CDR3 totals 12 residues. The CDR3 reads CASSDRRYGYTF. CDR3 sequence (DNA): TGTGCCAGCAGTGACAGACGCTATGGCTACACCTTC.

The genes are TRBV2 and TRBJ2-6; D is ambiguous. The CDR3 length is 14 residues. The germline gives CDR1 SNHLY, CDR2 FYNNEI. Trimming took 5 bases from V and 2 from J, leaving 7 bases between them. This chain's CDR3 is CASSQDPGANVLTF. CDR3 nucleotide sequence: TGTGCCAGCAGTCAGGATCCTGGGGCCAACGTCCTGACTTTC.

V is TRBV9 and J is TRBJ1-1, with 8 bases lining up with TRBD1. The trim removed 3 bases at V and 4 bases at J, leaving 8 bases unmatched. CDR3 size: 15 residues. Germline loops: CDR1 SGDLS, CDR2 YYNGEE. The CDR3: CASSGHDRGTTEAFF. The DNA of the CDR3 is TGTGCCAGCAGCGGACACGACAGGGGCACCACTGAAGCTTTCTTT.

V gene TRBV9 combines with J gene TRBJ2-3; 7 bases map to TRBD1. The germline V gene has CDR1 SGDLS and CDR2 YYNGEE. The trim removed 3 bases at V and 0 bases at J, leaving 4 bases unmatched. The CDR3 runs to 15 residues. The chain's CDR3 is CASSAGTASTDTQYF. The CDR3 DNA is TGTGCCAGCAGCGCCGGGACAGCTAGCACAGATACGCAGTATTTT.

The table lists this clone with a count of one. The chain has TRBV6-5 and TRBJ2-1, with 7 bases matching TRBD2. With 8 bases clipped from V and 6 bases from J, the junction kept 10 bases outside the gene matches. From germline, CDR1 is MNHEY and CDR2 SVGAGI. There are 14 residues in the CDR3. The CDR3 sequence is CASGRLAGGNEQFF. CDR3 DNA sequence: TGTGCCAGCGGACGACTAGCAGGAGGCAATGAGCAGTTCTTC.

The chain couples TRBV9 to TRBJ2-3; 11 bases fit TRBD2. V gave up 3 bases and J gave up 9 bases; unmatched junction bases: 15. Looked up from germline, CDR1 is SGDLS and CDR2 is YYNGEE. This CDR3 is built from 17 residues. CDR3 in amino acids: CASSDLAGGTIGNTQYF. Written as DNA, the CDR3 is TGTGCCAGCAGCGACTTAGCGGGGGGGACCATTGGAAACACGCAGTATTTT.

This chain links TRBV5-4 with TRBJ1-1, with 8 bases matching TRBD1. The CDR3 totals 16 residues. V gave up 3 bases and J gave up 7 bases; unmatched junction bases: 14. Germline V CDR1 and CDR2: SGHNT, YYREEE (reference sequence). This chain's CDR3 is CASSSPEDRARLEAFF. The CDR3 DNA is TGTGCCAGCAGCTCTCCTGAGGACAGGGCACGGCTTGAAGCTTTCTTT. The whole variable domain, remainder taken from reference TRBV5-4 and TRBJ1-1, is ETGVTQSPTHLIKTRGQQVTLRCSSQSGHNTVSWYQQALGQGPQFIFQYYREEENGRGNFPPRFSGLQFPNYSSELNVNALELDDSALYLCASSSPEDRARLEAFFGQGTRLTVV.

This clone was counted only a few times. The chain joins TRBV19 to TRBJ1-2; the match to TRBD1 covers 12 bases. Germline V gene data show CDR1 as LNHDA and CDR2 as SQIVND (reference sequence). Losses at the gene ends were 4 bases for V and 0 bases for J; bases not matched to a gene: 9. CDR3 length equals 18 residues. CDR3 sequence reads: CASSTPRDRGLTNYGYTF. The CDR3 DNA reads TGTGCCAGTAGTACCCCCCGGGACAGGGGGCTCACTAACTATGGCTACACCTTC.

This clone was seen only a few times. The chain uses TRBV28 and TRBJ1-2, with D unclear. The length of the CDR3 is 11 residues. V was cut by 6 bases and J by 0 bases, with 2 bases left in between. CDR1 and CDR2 (germline): MDHEN, SYDVKM. For the CDR3, the DNA is TGTGCCAGCAGCTCTAACTATGGCTACACCTTC. It encodes CASSSNYGYTF.

This clone showed up just a few times. The rearrangement links TRBV5-8 to TRBJ1-1; 11 nucleotides line up with TRBD1. The V gene end was trimmed by 4 bases and the J gene end by 5 bases; junction bases not matched to a gene: 7. The CDR3 is 15 residues long. The germline V gene has CDR1 SGHTS and CDR2 YDEGEE. The CDR3 reads CASSTDRGRNTEAFF. The CDR3 DNA follows: TGTGCCAGCAGCACGGACAGGGGGCGAAATACTGAAGCTTTCTTT.

The V gene is TRBV5-3, the J gene TRBJ1-5; D gene ambiguous. TRBV5-3 has ORF status, its function being uncertain. This CDR3 has 18 amino acids. V lost 0 bases and J lost 4, with 20 bases in between. CDR3 region: CARSLANGRVWMNQPQHF. DNA for the CDR3: TGTGCCAGAAGCTTGGCCAATGGGAGGGTCTGGATGAATCAGCCCCAGCATTTT.